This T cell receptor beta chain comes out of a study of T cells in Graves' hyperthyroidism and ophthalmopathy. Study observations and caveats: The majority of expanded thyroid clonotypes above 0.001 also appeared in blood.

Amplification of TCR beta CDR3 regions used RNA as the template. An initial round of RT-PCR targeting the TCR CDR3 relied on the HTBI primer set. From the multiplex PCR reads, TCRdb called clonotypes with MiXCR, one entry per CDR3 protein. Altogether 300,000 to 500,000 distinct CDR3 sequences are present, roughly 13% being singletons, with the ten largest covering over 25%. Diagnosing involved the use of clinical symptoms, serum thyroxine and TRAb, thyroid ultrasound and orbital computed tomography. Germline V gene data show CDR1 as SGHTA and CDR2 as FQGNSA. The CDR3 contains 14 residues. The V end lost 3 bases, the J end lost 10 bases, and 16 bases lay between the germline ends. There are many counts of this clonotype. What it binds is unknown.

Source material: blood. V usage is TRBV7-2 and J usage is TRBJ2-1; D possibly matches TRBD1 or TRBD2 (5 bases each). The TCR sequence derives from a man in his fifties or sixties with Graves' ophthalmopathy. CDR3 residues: CASSFSVGVGEQFF. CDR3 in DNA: TGTGCCAGCAGCTTCTCCGTGGGGGTTGGAGAGCAGTTCTTC.